These T cell receptor beta chains were read from a single sample in a study of T cells in Graves' hyperthyroidism and ophthalmopathy. TCRdb independently ran MiXCR on the multiplex PCR reads; one entry per CDR3 protein. The table has 150,000 to 200,000 distinct CDR3 sequences, around 15% seen once; the top ten hold approximately 28%. Sequencing used blood. All receptors come from a woman aged 45-59 years with Graves' hyperthyroidism. The CDR3 runs from the conserved cysteine through the conserved F or W. D genes are given only for firm matches. Some rows mark clone size as missing; the rest say once, few, many or name a class of expanded clone.

CDR3 DNA,CDR3 protein,CDR3 length,clone size,J gene,V gene,D gene
TGTGCCAGCAGTTTTCCCGCCGGGGGGTCCTCCTACAATGAGCAGTTCTTC,CASSFPAGGSSYNEQFF,17,.,TRBJ2-1,TRBV28,TRBD2
TGTGCCAGCAGCGAGGGACAGGGGAGGTCTGGAAACACCATATATTTT,CASSEGQGRSGNTIYF,16,.,TRBJ1-3,TRBV9,TRBD1
TGCGCCAGCAGCCCTTTAACGGGGGCGCATCGGGCTTTCTTT,CASSPLTGAHRAFF,14,.,TRBJ1-1,TRBV4-1,.
TGTGCCAGCTTAGTGGGGGGCGCCTATAATTCACCCCTCCACTTT,CASLVGGAYNSPLHF,15,many,TRBJ1-6,TRBV2,.
TGCAGTGCGAGTCAAAGCGCTGAAGCTTTCTTT,CSASQSAEAFF,11,few,TRBJ1-1,TRBV20-1,.
TGTGCCAGCAGTTACGGCCGGACAGGGGGAAACACTGAAGCTTTCTTT,CASSYGRTGGNTEAFF,16,many,TRBJ1-1,TRBV6-5,TRBD1
TGTGCCAGCAGCACCCAGGGACAGGGACGTTATGGCTACACCTTC,CASSTQGQGRYGYTF,15,many,TRBJ1-2,TRBV27,TRBD1
TGTGCCAGCAGTGACGAGACAGGGGCGGTGCAGTACTTC,CASSDETGAVQYF,13,.,TRBJ2-7,TRBV12-3/TRBV12-4,TRBD1
TGTGCCAGCAGATCTGGGACTGGGTCATATAACACTGAAGCTTTCTTT,CASRSGTGSYNTEAFF,16,.,TRBJ1-1,TRBV27,.
TGTGCCAGCAGAGGACAGAGAGTGAACACTGAAGCTTTCTTT,CASRGQRVNTEAFF,14,few,TRBJ1-1,TRBV25-1,.
TGTGCCAGCAGTGGGGGAACCTACGAGCAGTACTTC,CASSGGTYEQYF,12,many,TRBJ2-7,TRBV7-9,.
TGTGCCAGCAGCTTAACGGGTATTGGCTACACCTTC,CASSLTGIGYTF,12,.,TRBJ1-2,TRBV7-2,.
TGTGCCAGCAGCCTAGACCAGAATGAGCAGTTCTTC,CASSLDQNEQFF,12,.,TRBJ2-1,TRBV2,.
TGTGCCAGTAGTATACCAGGGACAAGATTGAACACTGAAGCTTTCTTT,CASSIPGTRLNTEAFF,16,many,TRBJ1-1,TRBV19,.
TGTGCCAGCAGCCAAGTCGGTGCGGGAAACACCATATATTTT,CASSQVGAGNTIYF,14,.,TRBJ1-3,TRBV3-1,.
TGTGCCAGCAGCGCTAGCGGGGGGTTCTCCTACGAGCAGTACTTC,CASSASGGFSYEQYF,15,many,TRBJ2-7,TRBV9,TRBD2
TGTGCCAGCAGTCTGGTAGTTGCAACTAGTGAAAAACTGTTTTTT,CASSLVVATSEKLFF,15,.,TRBJ1-4,TRBV7-6,.
TGTGCCAGCAACTTGGAGACCCAGTACTTC,CASNLETQYF,10,many,TRBJ2-5,TRBV2,.
TGCGCCAGCAGCCAAGATACGGACGGGCTGGGCTATGGCTACACCTTC,CASSQDTDGLGYGYTF,16,.,TRBJ1-2,TRBV4-1,.
TGTGCCAGTTCAACCGGGACAGCATCCTACGAGCAGTACTTC,CASSTGTASYEQYF,14,many,TRBJ2-7,TRBV6-1,TRBD1
TGTGCCAGTCGCAGCGGCGGACCTACGCAGTATTTT,CASRSGGPTQYF,12,many,TRBJ2-3,TRBV19,.
TGTGCCAGCAGCCGAGGGAATCTGAACACTGAAGCTTTCTTT,CASSRGNLNTEAFF,14,many,TRBJ1-1,TRBV9,.
TGCGCCAGCAGCGGGGACGGCATGAACACTGAAGCTTTCTTT,CASSGDGMNTEAFF,14,few,TRBJ1-1,TRBV5-1,.
TGCGCCAGCAGCTTGGGGATGTTATCAAATGAAAAACTGTTTTTT,CASSLGMLSNEKLFF,15,.,TRBJ1-4,TRBV5-1,.
TGTGCCAGTAGTATTGGGGAGCTGGGCCAGCACGAGCAGTACTTC,CASSIGELGQHEQYF,15,few,TRBJ2-7,TRBV19,.
TGTGCCAGCAGGGGACGGGGAGGAGGGCATGAGCAGTTCTTC,CASRGRGGGHEQFF,14,many,TRBJ2-1,TRBV2,.
TGTGCCAGTAGTATTTTGAGCGCGAGCTCCTACAATGAGCAGTTCTTC,CASSILSASSYNEQFF,16,many,TRBJ2-1,TRBV19,.
TGTGCCAGCAGCCAAGATCCGGTCGACACTGAAGCTTTCTTT,CASSQDPVDTEAFF,14,.,TRBJ1-1,TRBV4-2,.
TGTGCCAGCAAAGACTCTGGAAACACCATATATTTT,CASKDSGNTIYF,12,few,TRBJ1-3,TRBV28,.
TGTGCCAGCAGTTATCAGGGTATCACTGAAGCTTTCTTT,CASSYQGITEAFF,13,many,TRBJ1-1,TRBV6-1,.
TGTGCCAGCAGCCTCCTAGCGGGGGCCGACAATGAGCAGTTCTTC,CASSLLAGADNEQFF,15,many,TRBJ2-1,TRBV28,TRBD2
TGTGCCAGTAGTACCCGGGACAGCTGGAGAGCTTTCTTT,CASSTRDSWRAFF,13,many,TRBJ1-1,TRBV19,TRBD1
TGTGCCAGCAGTTTGCTGTCAGAGAACACTGAAGCTTTCTTT,CASSLLSENTEAFF,14,many,TRBJ1-1,TRBV28,.
TGTGCCAGCAGGATACAGGGTGTAATCACTGAAGCTTTCTTT,CASRIQGVITEAFF,14,many,TRBJ1-1,TRBV12-3/TRBV12-4,.
TGTGCCAGCAAAACACGGGCCTCCGCAGAGACCCAGTACTTC,CASKTRASAETQYF,14,.,TRBJ2-5,TRBV3-1,.
TGTGCCAGCAGCACCTCCTTAGCGGGGGTCTACAATGAGCAGTTCTTC,CASSTSLAGVYNEQFF,16,.,TRBJ2-1,TRBV9,TRBD2
TGTGCCAGCAGCTTACCGGAGTTTTACACCGGGGAGCTGTTTTTT,CASSLPEFYTGELFF,15,many,TRBJ2-2,TRBV7-2,.
TGTGCCAGCAGTTTAGATGGGGGGTACAATGAGCAGTTCTTC,CASSLDGGYNEQFF,14,many,TRBJ2-1,TRBV28,.
TGTGCCAGCAGTTTCAGAGGAGGGGGAACACTGTTTTTT,CASSFRGGGTLFF,13,many,TRBJ1-4,TRBV28,.
TGTGCCAGCAGCTTCCAGCGGGGGGTTAAAGATACGCAGTATTTT,CASSFQRGVKDTQYF,15,many,TRBJ2-3,TRBV7-2,TRBD2
TGTGCCAGCAGCCCCTGGGGGGTTTCGAACACTGAAGCTTTCTTT,CASSPWGVSNTEAFF,15,many,TRBJ1-1,TRBV12-3/TRBV12-4,.
TGTGCCAGCAGCTTAGGTTTGGACTTCTACGAGCAGTACTTC,CASSLGLDFYEQYF,14,many,TRBJ2-7,TRBV7-9,.
TGTGCCAGCAGCCAGTGGGGAGAGACCCAGTACTTC,CASSQWGETQYF,12,many,TRBJ2-5,TRBV12-3/TRBV12-4,.
TGTGCCAGCAGCTCACCGAGCACCGAGCCGAACACTGAAGCTTTCTTT,CASSSPSTEPNTEAFF,16,many,TRBJ1-1,TRBV7-9,.
TGTGCCAGCAGTTTAACCCTACTTCCGAATGAGCAGTTCTTC,CASSLTLLPNEQFF,14,many,TRBJ2-1,TRBV27,.
TGTGCCAGCAGCGAAGTGGGTTCGGGAGGAAACACCATATATTTT,CASSEVGSGGNTIYF,15,.,TRBJ1-3,TRBV13,.
TGTGCCAGCAGCTTAGGTGCAGATACCTACGAGCAGTACTTC,CASSLGADTYEQYF,14,few,TRBJ2-7,TRBV11-2,.
TGCAGCTTACTTACAGGGGGAGGGCCGATGGCTTTCTTT,CSLLTGGGPMAFF,13,many,TRBJ1-1,TRBV20-1,TRBD1
TGTGCCAGCAGTTTAATTCCCGGACAGGGGGCAGATACGCAGTATTTT,CASSLIPGQGADTQYF,16,.,TRBJ2-3,TRBV28,TRBD1
TGTGCCAGCAGTTTCTTACAGGGCACAGATACGCAGTATTTT,CASSFLQGTDTQYF,14,medium-sized,TRBJ2-3,TRBV28,.
TGTGCCAGCAGCCTTAGACAGGGGGCGGAGACCCAGTACTTC,CASSLRQGAETQYF,14,few,TRBJ2-5,TRBV5-6,TRBD1